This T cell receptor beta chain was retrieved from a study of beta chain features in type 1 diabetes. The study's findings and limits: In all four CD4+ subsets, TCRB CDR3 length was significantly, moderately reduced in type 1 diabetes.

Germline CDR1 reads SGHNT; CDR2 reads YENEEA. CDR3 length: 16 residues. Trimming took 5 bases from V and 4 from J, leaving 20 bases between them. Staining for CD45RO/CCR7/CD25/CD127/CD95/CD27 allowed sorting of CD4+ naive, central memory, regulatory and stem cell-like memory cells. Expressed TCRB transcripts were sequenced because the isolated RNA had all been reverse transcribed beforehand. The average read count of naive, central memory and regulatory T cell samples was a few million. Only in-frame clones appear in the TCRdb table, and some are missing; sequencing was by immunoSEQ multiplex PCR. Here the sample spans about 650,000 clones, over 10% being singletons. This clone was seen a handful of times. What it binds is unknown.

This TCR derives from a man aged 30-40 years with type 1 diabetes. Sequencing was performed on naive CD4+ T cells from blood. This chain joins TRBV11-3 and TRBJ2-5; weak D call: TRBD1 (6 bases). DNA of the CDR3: TGTGCCAGCAGCCTGAGTTTGCAGGGGAGAGGAGAGACCCAGTACTTC. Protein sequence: CASSLSLQGRGETQYF.